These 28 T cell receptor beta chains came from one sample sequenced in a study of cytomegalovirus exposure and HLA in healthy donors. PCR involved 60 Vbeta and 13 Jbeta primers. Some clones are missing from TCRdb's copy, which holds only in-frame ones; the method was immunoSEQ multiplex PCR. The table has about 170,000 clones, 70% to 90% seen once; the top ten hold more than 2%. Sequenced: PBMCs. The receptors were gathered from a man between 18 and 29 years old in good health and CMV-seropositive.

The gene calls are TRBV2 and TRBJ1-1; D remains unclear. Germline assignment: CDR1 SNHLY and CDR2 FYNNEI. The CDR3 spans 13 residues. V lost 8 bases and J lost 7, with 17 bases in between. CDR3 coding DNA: TGTGCCAGCCGACAAGAGATAGATAGTGAAGCTTTCTTT. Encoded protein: CASRQEIDSEAFF.

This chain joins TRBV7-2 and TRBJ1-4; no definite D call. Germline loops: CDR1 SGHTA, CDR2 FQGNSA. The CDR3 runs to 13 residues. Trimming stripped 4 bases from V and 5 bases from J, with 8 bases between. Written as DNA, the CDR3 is TGTGCCAGCAGCTATGACACAAATGAAAAACTGTTTTTT. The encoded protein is CASSYDTNEKLFF.

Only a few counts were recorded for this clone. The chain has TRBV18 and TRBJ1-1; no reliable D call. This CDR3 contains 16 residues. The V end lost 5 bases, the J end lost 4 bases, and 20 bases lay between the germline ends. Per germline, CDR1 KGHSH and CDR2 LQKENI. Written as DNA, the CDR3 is TGTGCCAGCTCAGGGGAGGCCAGGAGACGTGGCACTGAAGCTTTCTTT. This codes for CASSGEARRRGTEAFF.

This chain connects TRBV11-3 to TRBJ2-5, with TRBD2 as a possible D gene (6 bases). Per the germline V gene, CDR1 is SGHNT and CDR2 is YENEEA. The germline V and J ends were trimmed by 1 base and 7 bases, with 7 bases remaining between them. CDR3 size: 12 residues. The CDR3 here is CASSLAGGTQYF. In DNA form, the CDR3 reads TGTGCCAGCAGCTTAGCCGGGGGGACCCAGTACTTC.

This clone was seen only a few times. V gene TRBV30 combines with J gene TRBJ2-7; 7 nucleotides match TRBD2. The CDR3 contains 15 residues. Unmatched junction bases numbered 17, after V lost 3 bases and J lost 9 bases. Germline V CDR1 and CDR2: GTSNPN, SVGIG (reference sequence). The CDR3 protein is CAWSARSLRGGVQYF. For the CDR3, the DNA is TGTGCCTGGAGCGCTCGGTCCCTCCGGGGAGGGGTGCAGTACTTC.

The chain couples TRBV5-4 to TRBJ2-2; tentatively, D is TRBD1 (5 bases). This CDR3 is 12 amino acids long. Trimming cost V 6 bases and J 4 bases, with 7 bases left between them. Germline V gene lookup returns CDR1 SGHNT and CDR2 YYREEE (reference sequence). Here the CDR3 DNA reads TGTGCCAGCACCAGGGCCACCGGGGAGCTGTTTTTT. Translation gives CASTRATGELFF.

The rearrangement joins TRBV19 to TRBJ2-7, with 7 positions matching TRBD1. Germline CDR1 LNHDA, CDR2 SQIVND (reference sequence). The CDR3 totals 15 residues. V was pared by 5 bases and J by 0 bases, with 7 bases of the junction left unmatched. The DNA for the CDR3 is TGTGCCAGTAGTTTGGGGACAGTAGCCTCCTACGAGCAGTACTTC. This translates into CASSLGTVASYEQYF. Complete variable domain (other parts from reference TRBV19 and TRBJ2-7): DGGITQSPKYLFRKEGQNVTLSCEQNLNHDAMYWYRQDPGQGLRLIYYSQIVNDFQKGDIAEGYSVSREKKESFPLTVTSAQKNPTAFYLCASSLGTVASYEQYFGPGTRLTVT.

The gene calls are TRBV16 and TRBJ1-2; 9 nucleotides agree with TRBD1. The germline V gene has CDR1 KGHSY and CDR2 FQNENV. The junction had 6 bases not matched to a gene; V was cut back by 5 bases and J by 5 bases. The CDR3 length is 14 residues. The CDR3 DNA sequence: TGTGCCAGCAGCGGACAGGGGCTTGGGTATGGCTACACCTTC. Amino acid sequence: CASSGQGLGYGYTF.

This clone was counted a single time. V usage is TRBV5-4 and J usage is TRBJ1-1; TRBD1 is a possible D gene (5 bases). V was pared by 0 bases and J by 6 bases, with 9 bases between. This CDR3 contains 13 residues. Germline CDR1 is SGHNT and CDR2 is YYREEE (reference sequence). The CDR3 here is CASSLAGRAEAFF. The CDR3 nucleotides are TGTGCCAGCAGCTTGGCAGGGAGGGCTGAAGCTTTCTTT.

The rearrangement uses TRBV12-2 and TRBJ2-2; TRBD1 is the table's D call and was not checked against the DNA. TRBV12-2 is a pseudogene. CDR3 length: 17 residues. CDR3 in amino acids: CASRLGTGTGNTGELFF. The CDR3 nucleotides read TGTGCAAGTCGCTTAGGGACAGGGACAGGTAACACCGGGGAGCTGTTTTTT.

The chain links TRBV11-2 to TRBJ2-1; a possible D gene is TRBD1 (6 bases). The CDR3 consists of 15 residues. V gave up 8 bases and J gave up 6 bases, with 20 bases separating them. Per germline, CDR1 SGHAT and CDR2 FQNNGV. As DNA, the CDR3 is TGTGCCAGCTGGGGGCCGAACACCCCTTCCAATGAGCAGTTCTTC. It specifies CASWGPNTPSNEQFF.

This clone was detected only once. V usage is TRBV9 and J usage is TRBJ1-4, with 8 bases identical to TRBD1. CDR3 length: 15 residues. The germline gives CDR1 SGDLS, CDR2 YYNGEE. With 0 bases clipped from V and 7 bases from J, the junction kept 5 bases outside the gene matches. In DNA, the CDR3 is TGTGCCAGCAGCGTAGGCGGGACAGGCGGTGAAAAACTGTTTTTT. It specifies CASSVGGTGGEKLFF.

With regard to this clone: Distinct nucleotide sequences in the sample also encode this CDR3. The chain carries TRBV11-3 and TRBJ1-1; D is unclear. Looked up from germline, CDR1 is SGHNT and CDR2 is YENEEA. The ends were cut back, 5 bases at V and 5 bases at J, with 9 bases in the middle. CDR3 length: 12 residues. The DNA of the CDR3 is TGTGCCAGCAGCCGAGGTGGGACTGAAGCTTTCTTT. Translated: CASSRGGTEAFF.

The CDR3 spells CASSPPNSYYEQYF. The CDR3 DNA reads as TGTGCCAGCTCACCACCTAACAGTTATTACGAGCAGTACTTC. This chain uses TRBV18 with TRBJ2-7; no firm D call. Trimming left V 0 bases short and J 4 bases short, with 10 bases between. Germline values: CDR1 KGHSH, CDR2 LQKENI. The CDR3 is made up of 14 amino acids.

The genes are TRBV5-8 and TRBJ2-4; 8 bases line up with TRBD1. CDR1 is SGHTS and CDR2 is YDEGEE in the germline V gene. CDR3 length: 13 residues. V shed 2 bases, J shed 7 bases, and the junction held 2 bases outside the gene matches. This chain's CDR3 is CASSFQGANIQYF. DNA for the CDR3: TGTGCCAGCAGCTTTCAGGGGGCGAACATTCAGTACTTC.

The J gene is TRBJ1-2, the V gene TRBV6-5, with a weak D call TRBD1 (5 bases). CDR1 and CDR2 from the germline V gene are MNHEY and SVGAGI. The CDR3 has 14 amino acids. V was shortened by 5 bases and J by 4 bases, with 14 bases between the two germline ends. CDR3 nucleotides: TGTGCCAGCAGTCCTCACACCGACAGCTATGGCTACACCTTC. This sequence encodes CASSPHTDSYGYTF.

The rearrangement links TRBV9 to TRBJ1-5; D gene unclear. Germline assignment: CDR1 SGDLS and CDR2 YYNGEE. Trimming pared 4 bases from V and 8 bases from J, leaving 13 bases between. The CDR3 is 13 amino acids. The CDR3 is CASSPDIGEPQHF. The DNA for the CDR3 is TGTGCCAGCAGCCCAGACATAGGTGAGCCCCAGCATTTT.

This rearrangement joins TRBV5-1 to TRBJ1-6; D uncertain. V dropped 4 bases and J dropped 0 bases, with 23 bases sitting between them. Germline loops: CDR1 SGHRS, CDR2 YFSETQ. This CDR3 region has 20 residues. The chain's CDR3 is CASSPLGGVPQSSYNSPLHF. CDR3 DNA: TGCGCCAGCAGCCCACTTGGCGGGGTCCCACAAAGCTCCTATAATTCACCCCTCCACTTT.

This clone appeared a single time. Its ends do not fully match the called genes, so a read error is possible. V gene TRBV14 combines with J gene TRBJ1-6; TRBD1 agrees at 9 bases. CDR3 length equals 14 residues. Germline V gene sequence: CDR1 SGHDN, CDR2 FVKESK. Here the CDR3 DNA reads TGTGCCAGCAGTCAAGCCGTGAGGGGACAGGGCCTCCACTTT. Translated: CASSQAVRGQGLHF.

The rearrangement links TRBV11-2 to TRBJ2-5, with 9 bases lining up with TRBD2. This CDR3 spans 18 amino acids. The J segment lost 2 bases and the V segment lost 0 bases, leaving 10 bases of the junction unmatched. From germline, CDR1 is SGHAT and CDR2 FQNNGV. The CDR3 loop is CASSLDLSGGHLQETQYF. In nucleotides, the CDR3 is TGTGCCAGCAGCTTAGATCTTAGCGGGGGACATCTACAAGAGACCCAGTACTTC. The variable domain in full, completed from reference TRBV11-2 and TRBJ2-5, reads EAGVAQSPRYKIIEKRQSVAFWCNPISGHATLYWYQQILGQGPKLLIQFQNNGVVDDSQLPKDRFSAERLKGVDSTLKIQPAKLEDSAVYLCASSLDLSGGHLQETQYFGPGTRLLVL.

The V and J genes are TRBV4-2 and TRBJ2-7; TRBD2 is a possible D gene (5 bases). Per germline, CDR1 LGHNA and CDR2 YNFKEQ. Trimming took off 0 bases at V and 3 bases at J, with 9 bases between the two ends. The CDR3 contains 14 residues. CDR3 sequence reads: CASSQERVGYEQYF. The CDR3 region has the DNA TGTGCCAGCAGCCAAGAGCGGGTCGGCTACGAGCAGTACTTC.

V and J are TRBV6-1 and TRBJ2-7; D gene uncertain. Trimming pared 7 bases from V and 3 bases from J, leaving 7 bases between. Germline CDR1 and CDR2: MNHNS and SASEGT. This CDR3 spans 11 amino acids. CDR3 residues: CASTNYYEQYF. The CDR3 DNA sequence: TGTGCCAGCACAAACTACTACGAGCAGTACTTC.

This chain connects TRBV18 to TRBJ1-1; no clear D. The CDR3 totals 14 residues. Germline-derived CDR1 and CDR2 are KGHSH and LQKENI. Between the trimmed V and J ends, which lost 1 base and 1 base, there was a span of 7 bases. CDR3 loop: CASSPLSGNTEAFF. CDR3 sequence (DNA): TGTGCCAGCTCACCACTATCCGGGAACACTGAAGCTTTCTTT.

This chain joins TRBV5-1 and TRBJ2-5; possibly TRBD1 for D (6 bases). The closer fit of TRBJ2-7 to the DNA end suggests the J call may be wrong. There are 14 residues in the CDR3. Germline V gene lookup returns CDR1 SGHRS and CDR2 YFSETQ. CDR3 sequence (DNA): TGCGCCAGCAGCTTGGACAGGGATCGGTACGAGCAGTACTTC. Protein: CASSLDRDRYEQYF.

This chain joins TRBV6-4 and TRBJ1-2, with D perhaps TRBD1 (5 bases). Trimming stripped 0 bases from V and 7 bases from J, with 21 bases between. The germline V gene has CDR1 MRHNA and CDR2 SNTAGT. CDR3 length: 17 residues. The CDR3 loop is CASSDSFRADGRIGYTF. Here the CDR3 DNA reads TGTGCCAGCAGTGACTCTTTCAGGGCGGACGGTCGTATTGGCTACACCTTC.

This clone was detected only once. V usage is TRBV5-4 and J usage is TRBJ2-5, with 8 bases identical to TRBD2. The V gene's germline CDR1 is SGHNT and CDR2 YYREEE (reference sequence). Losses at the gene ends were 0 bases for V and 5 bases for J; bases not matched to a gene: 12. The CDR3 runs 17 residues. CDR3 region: CASSLDGLAGSGETQYF. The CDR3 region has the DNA TGTGCCAGCAGCTTGGACGGGCTAGCGGGTAGCGGGGAGACCCAGTACTTC.

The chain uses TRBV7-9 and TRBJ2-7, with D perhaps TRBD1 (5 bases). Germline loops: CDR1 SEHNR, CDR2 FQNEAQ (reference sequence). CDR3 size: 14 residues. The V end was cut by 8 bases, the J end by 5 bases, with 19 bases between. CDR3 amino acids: CASPLEGAPHEQYF. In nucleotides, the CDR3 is TGTGCCAGCCCTCTCGAAGGGGCCCCCCACGAGCAGTACTTC.

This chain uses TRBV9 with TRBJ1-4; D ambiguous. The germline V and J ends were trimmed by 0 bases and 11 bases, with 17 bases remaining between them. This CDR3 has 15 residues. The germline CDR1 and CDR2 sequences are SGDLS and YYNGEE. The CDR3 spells CASSVDGKGAVKLFF. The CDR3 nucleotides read TGTGCCAGCAGCGTAGACGGGAAGGGTGCGGTGAAACTGTTTTTT. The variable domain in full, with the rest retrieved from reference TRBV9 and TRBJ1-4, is DSGVTQTPKHLITATGQRVTLRCSPRSGDLSVYWYQQSLDQGLQFLIQYYNGEERAKGNILERFSAQQFPDLHSELNLSSLELGDSALYFCASSVDGKGAVKLFFGSGTQLSVL.